Sequencing of this T cell receptor (beta chain) was carried out in a study of a mutant IDH1 vaccine in newly diagnosed glioma. Study-level background: Patients began vaccination 4-6 weeks after radiotherapy alone, or with temozolomide cycles. Regarding the study as a whole: Pseudoprogression seemingly bore no relation to changes in top peripheral T cell clonotypes.

A remark on this clone: The antigen is not known.

TCRdb's table, derived via immunoSEQ multiplex PCR, lists solely in-frame clones and lacks some. The repertoire holds tens of thousands of clones, with 85% to 90% as singletons. The CDR3 runs to 19 residues. Time point noted: week 23, last vaccination. Each vaccine dose was 300 ug of mutant IDH1 20-mer peptide, with topical imiquimod. The sequencing used PBMCs, collected from a glioma patient whose treatment included an IDH1 peptide vaccine. This sequence originates from a man aged 35 to 55 with glioma. The V call is TRBV21-1, the J call TRBJ2-7; the tabulated D call, TRBD2, remains unverified against the DNA. TRBV21-1 is shown as a pseudogene. The CDR3 loop is CAFTLPEQGGEERSYEQYF. Here the CDR3 DNA reads TGTGCCTTCACTTTACCGGAACAAGGGGGGGAAGAGCGCTCCTACGAGCAGTACTTC.